This T cell receptor beta chain was recorded in a study of blood T cell repertoires in COVID-19 (dated by TCRdb to the early 2020s). General notes on the study: Samples covering the acute and convalescent phases of COVID-19 were provided by collaborators in the United States, Italy and Spain. HLA class I and class II types, where available, came from metadata supplied by the sample provider rather than from assay-based typing. A freely available public database, intended as a resource for researchers studying the immune response to SARS-CoV-2, is where the repertoires were released. The prospective study material was composed of cDNA or gDNA derived from T cells, B-cell-depleted T cells, or PBMCs. Samples were obtained from the ongoing ImmuneRACE study (first 160 participants) and from some 1,200 subjects provided by 6 global collaborators. Deeply sampled blood TCRbeta repertoires from subjects exposed to, actively infected with, or recovered from COVID-19 were included in the dataset. The sample metadata nearly always contained a de-identified subject ID, COVID-19 status, age in years and sex. The study at large found these results: Clinical and demographic metadata were provided uncurated, with the amount varying by source and participant.

This clone is a singleton in its sample. Its recognized antigen is unknown. No per-base quality is available; no much larger clone lies one base away. In the prospective study, participants were about 18 to 95 years old, resided in fewer than 25 geographic areas of the United States, and were enrolled through a virtual design. Cohort assignment in the prospective study relied on participant-reported clinical history from a screening survey and a study questionnaire. Exposed participants had been in contact with someone with a PCR-confirmed or clinician-diagnosed COVID-19 case within 2 weeks of study entry. Mobile phlebotomists in the prospective study collected whole blood, serum and a nasopharyngeal or oropharyngeal swab from every participant. Participants in the prospective study had the option to provide additional blood draws and questionnaires over a roughly 2-month period. Before DNA extraction, blood samples from the prospective study were shipped at room temperature or frozen.

TCRbeta CDR3 regions were amplified from genomic DNA by means of the immunoSEQ Assay, a bias-controlled multiplex PCR. As for the authors' bioinformatics: Nucleated cell counts per sample were estimated from amplification of reference gene primers within the assay. Sequence reads were collapsed and filtered to measure the absolute abundance of every unique TCRbeta CDR3 rearrangement. Productive Simpson clonality was computed per sample as the square root of Simpson's diversity index over productive rearrangements. TCRdb stores this immuneACCESS table with in-frame sequences only. Part of the clones is absent; in the studies checked, under half of the shortfall reflects unresolved V genes, and no reason is known for the rest. The V and J calls and clone size are taken from that table; D and trimming were inferred from the DNA. The table for this sample lists 300,000 or so clones; over 85% of them were counted only once. Clones ranked in the top ten supply 2.9% of the sample.

The sequenced material came from PBMCs or T cells enriched from blood (not recorded which). The sequence was obtained from a woman between 45 and 60 years old who had been exposed to COVID-19.

The nucleotide sequence is given as TGTGCCAGCATCGATTTGGGGGGGACAGGGGGAAAGGAGACCCAGTACTTC. Its translation reads: CASIDLGGTGGKETQYF. Recombination linked TRBV5-4 to TRBJ2-5; 11 junctional bases match TRBD1. Including cysteine and phenylalanine, the CDR3 has 17 amino acids. Only the CDR3 DNA stays, 51 bases, in frame from base 1. V trim: 6 bases; J trim: 5 bases; unmatched bases: 15. CDR1 and CDR2 are drawn from the germline V gene (reference sequence): SGHNT, YYREEE.